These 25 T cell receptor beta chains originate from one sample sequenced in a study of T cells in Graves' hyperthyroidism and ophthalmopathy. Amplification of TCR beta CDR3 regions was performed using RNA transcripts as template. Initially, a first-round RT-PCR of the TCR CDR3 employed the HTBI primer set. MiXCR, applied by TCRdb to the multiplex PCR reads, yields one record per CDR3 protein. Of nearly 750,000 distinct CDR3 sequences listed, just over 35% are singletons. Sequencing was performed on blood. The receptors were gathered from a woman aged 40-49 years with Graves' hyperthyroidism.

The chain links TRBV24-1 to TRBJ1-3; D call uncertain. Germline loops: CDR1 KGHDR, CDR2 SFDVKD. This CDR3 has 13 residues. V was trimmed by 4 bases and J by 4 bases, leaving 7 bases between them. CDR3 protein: CATSDPGGNTIYF. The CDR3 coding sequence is TGTGCCACCAGTGACCCTGGAGGAAACACCATATATTTT.

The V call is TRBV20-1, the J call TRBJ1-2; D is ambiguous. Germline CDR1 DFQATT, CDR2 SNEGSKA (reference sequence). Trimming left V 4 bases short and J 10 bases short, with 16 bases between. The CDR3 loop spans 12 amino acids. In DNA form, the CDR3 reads TGCAGTGCTATCGCGTGGGAGGTGGCCTACACCTTC. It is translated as CSAIAWEVAYTF.

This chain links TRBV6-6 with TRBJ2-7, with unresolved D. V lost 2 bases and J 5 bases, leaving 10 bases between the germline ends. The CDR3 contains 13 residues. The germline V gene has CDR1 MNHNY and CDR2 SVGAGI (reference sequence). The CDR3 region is CASSYGFFNEQYF. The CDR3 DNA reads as TGTGCCAGCAGTTACGGGTTTTTCAACGAGCAGTACTTC.

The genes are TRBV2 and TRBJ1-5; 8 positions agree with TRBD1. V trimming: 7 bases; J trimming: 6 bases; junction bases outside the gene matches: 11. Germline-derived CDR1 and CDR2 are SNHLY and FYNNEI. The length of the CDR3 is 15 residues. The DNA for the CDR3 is TGTGCCAGCAAAGCCTACAGGGGGAAGGGTCAGCCCCAGCATTTT. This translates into CASKAYRGKGQPQHF.

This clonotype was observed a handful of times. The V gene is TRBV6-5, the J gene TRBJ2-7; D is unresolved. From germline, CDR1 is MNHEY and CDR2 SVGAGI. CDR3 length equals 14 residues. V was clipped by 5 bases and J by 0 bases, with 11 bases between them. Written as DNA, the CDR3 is TGTGCCAGCAGTGCCCAGTTTCCCTCCTACGAGCAGTACTTC. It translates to CASSAQFPSYEQYF.

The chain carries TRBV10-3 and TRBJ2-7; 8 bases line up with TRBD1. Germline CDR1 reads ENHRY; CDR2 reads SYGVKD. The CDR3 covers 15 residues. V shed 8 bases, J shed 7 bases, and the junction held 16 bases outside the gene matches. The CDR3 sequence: CAILTKTGELEEQYF. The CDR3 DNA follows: TGTGCCATCCTGACGAAGACAGGGGAGTTGGAGGAGCAGTACTTC.

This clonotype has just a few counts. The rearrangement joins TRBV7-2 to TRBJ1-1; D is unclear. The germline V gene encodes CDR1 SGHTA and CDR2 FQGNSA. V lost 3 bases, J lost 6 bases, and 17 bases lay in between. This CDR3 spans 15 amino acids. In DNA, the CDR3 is TGTGCCAGCAGCTTGCCCGTAGGGTGGGGATCTGAAGCTTTCTTT. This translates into CASSLPVGWGSEAFF.

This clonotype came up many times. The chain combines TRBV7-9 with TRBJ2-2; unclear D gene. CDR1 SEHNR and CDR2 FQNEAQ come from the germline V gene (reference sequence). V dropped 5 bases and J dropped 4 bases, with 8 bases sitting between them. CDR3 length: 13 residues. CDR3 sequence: CASSAWSTGELFF. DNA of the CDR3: TGTGCCAGCAGCGCCTGGAGCACCGGGGAGCTGTTTTTT.

CDR3 coding DNA: TGTGCCAGCAGCACCCGGGGACAGGGGGACTACGAGCAGTACTTC. Its protein is CASSTRGQGDYEQYF. The chain recombines TRBV7-6 with TRBJ2-7; 11 bases fit TRBD1. There are 15 residues in the CDR3. Germline CDR1 reads SGHVS; CDR2 reads FNYEAQ. V lost 5 bases, J lost 3 bases, and 6 bases stayed unmatched. The full variable domain, completed using reference TRBV7-6 and TRBJ2-7, is GAGVSQSPRYKVTKRGQDVALRCDPISGHVSLYWYRQALGQGPEFLTYFNYEAQQDKSGLPNDRFSAERPEGSISTLTIQRTEQRDSAMYRCASSTRGQGDYEQYFGPGTRLTVT.

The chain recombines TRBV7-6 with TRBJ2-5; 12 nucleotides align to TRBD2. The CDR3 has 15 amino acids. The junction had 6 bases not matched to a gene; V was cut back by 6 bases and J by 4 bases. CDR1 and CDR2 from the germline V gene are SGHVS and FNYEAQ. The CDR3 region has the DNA TGTGCCAGCAGAAGGACTAGCGGGGTGGGAGAGACCCAGTACTTC. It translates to CASRRTSGVGETQYF.

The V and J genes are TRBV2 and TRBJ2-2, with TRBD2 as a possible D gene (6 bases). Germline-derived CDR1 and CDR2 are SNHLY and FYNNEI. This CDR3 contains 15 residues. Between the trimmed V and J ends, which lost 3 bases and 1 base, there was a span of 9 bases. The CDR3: CASSEGRGNTGELFF. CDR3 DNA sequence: TGTGCCAGCAGTGAGGGGCGGGGGAACACCGGGGAGCTGTTTTTT.

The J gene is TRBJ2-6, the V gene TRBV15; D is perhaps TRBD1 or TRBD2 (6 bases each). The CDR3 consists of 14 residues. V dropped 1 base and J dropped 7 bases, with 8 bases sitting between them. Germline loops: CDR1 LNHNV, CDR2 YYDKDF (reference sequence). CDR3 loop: CATSRGGTANVLTF. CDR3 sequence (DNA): TGTGCCACCAGCAGAGGCGGGACAGCCAACGTCCTGACTTTC.

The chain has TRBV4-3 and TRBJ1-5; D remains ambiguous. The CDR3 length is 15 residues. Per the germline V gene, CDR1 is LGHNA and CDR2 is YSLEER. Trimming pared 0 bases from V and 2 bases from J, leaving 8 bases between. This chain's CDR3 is CASSQEWSGNQPQHF. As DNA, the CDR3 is TGCGCCAGCAGCCAAGAGTGGTCGGGCAATCAGCCCCAGCATTTT.

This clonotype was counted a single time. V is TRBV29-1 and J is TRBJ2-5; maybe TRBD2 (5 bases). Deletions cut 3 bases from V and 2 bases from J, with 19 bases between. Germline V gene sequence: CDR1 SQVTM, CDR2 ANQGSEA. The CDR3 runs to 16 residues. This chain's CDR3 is CSVDPSLGRPQETQYF. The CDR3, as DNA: TGCAGCGTTGACCCCTCATTGGGGAGACCACAAGAGACCCAGTACTTC.

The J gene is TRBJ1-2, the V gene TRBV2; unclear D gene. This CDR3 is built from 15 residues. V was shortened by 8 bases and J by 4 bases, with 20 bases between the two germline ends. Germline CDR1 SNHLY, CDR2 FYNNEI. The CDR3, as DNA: TGTGCCAGCTCCCAAGAGCGTAGTCGACCCTATGGCTACACCTTC. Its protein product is CASSQERSRPYGYTF.

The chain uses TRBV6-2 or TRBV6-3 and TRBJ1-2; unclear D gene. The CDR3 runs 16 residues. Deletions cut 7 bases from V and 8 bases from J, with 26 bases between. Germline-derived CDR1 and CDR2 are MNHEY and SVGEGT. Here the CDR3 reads CASIVLPGGRLSGYTF. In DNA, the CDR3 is TGTGCCAGCATTGTTCTCCCAGGAGGCCGATTGTCGGGCTACACCTTC.

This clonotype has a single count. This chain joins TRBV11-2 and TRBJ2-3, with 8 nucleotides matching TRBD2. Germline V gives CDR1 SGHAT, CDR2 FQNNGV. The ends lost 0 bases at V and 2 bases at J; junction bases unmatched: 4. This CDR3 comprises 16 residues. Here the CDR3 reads CASSLELAALTDTQYF. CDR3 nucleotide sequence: TGTGCCAGCAGCTTAGAACTAGCGGCCCTCACAGATACGCAGTATTTT.

CDR3 amino acids: CATSRGETATNEKLFF. Written as DNA, the CDR3 is TGTGCCACCAGCAGAGGGGAGACAGCAACTAATGAAAAACTGTTTTTT. The rearrangement uses TRBV15 and TRBJ1-4, with D maybe TRBD1 (5 bases). Per the germline V gene, CDR1 is LNHNV and CDR2 is YYDKDF (reference sequence). The CDR3 covers 16 residues. V dropped 1 base and J dropped 0 bases, with 9 bases sitting between them.

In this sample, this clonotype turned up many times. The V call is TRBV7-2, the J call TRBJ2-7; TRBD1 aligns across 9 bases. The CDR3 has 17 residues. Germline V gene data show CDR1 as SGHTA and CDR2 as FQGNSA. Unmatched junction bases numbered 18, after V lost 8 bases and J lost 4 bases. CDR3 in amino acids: CASGLSATGTGFYEQYF. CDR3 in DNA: TGTGCCAGCGGCCTGTCTGCGACCGGGACAGGGTTTTACGAGCAGTACTTC.

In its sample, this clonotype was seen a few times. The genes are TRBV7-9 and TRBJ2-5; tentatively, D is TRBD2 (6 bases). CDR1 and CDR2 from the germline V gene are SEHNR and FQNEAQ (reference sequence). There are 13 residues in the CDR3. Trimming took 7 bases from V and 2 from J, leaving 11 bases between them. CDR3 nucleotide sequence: TGTGCCAGCACAGGGAGGACTCAAGAGACCCAGTACTTC. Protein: CASTGRTQETQYF.

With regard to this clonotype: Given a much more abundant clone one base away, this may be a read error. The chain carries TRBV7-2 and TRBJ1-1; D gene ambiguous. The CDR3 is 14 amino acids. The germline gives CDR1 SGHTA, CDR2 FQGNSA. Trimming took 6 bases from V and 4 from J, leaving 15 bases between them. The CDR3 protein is CASSRSDMSTEAFF. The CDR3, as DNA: TGTGCCAGCAGTCGCAGTGACATGAGCACTGAAGCTTTCTTT.

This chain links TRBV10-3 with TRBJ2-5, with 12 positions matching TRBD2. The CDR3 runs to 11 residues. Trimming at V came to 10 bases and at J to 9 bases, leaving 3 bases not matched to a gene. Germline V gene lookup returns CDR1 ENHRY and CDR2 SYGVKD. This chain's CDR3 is CATLAGGAQYF. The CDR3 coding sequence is TGTGCCACCCTAGCGGGGGGGGCCCAGTACTTC.

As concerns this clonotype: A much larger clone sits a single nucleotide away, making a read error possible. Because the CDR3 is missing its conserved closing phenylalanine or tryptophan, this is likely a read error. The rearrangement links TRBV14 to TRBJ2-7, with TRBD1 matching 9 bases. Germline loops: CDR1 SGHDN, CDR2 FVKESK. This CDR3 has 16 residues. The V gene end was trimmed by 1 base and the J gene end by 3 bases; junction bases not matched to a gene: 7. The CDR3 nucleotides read TGTGCCAGCAGCCAAGGGTACGGGACAGGGTTCTACGAGCAGTACCTC. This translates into CASSQGYGTGFYEQYL.

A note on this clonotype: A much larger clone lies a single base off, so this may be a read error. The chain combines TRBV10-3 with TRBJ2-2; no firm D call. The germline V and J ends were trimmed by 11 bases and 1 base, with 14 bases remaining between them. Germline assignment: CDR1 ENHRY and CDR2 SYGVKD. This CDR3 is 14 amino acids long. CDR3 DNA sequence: TGTGCCGTCCACCCCACGGAGAACACCGGGGAGCTGTTTTTT. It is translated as CAVHPTENTGELFF.

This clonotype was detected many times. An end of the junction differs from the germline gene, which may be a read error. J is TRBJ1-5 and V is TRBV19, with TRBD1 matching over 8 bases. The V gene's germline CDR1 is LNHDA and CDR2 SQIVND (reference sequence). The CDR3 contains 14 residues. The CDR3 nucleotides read TGTGCCACCTCCGGACAGGGAGGCAATCGGCCCCAGCATTTT. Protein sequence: CATSGQGGNRPQHF.